A single sample is the source of the 30 T cell receptor beta chains below, sequenced in a study of T cells after yellow fever vaccination (dated by TCRdb to the late 2010s). Libraries were constructed by 5' RACE. Sequencing took place on an Illumina HiSeq 2500. TCRdb applied fastp at Q25 and MiXCR to the public reads, then kept only in-frame beta chains. Each record represents a unique CDR3 protein, reported with the most common genes and DNA among its rows. Counted in this sample were 150,000 or so distinct CDR3 sequences; around 6.3% of them appeared once. The top ten hold more than 0.6% of the sample. The treatment or condition label on this specimen signifies: live attenuated yellow fever vaccine strain. Sequencing used CD4+ T cells sorted from PBMCs, obtained 10 days after the yellow fever booster vaccination. The receptors here all came from a man aged 25 to 40 who received the YFV17D yellow fever vaccine.

The table lists this clonotype with many counts. The rearrangement links TRBV5-5 to TRBJ2-7, with TRBD1 matching over 9 bases. J gave up 4 bases and V 3 bases, and 5 bases lay outside the gene matches. Germline CDR1 is SGHKS and CDR2 is YYEKEE (reference sequence). The CDR3 loop spans 14 amino acids. CDR3 nucleotide sequence: TGTGCCAGCAGCTGGGGACAGGGCCTTTACGAGCAGTACTTC. Translating it yields CASSWGQGLYEQYF.

The chain employs TRBV6-5 and TRBJ1-6, with a weak D call TRBD1 (5 bases). Germline CDR1 MNHEY, CDR2 SVGAGI. The CDR3 loop spans 15 amino acids. V gave up 8 bases and J gave up 8 bases, with 19 bases separating them. CDR3: CASGSSRVPDSPLHF. In DNA, the CDR3 is TGTGCCAGCGGTTCCAGCAGGGTCCCCGATTCACCCCTCCACTTT.

This clonotype was counted many times. This rearrangement joins TRBV7-2 to TRBJ2-2; D unclear. Germline V lookup: CDR1 SGHTA, CDR2 FQGNSA. V gave up 5 bases and J gave up 13 bases, with 11 bases separating them. The CDR3 is made up of 11 amino acids. As DNA, the CDR3 is TGTGCCAGCAGCCGAGCCCTGGGGCTGTTTTTT. Protein product: CASSRALGLFF.

This clonotype was counted ten times or more. The chain has TRBV6-1 and TRBJ2-3, with D maybe TRBD1 (5 bases). V was cut by 5 bases and J by 0 bases, with 12 bases left in between. CDR3 size: 15 residues. Germline assignment: CDR1 MNHNS and CDR2 SASEGT. In nucleotides, the CDR3 is TGTGCCAGCAGTCCACAGGTACCTAGCACAGATACGCAGTATTTT. Translation: CASSPQVPSTDTQYF.

This clonotype was counted ten times or more. This rearrangement joins TRBV11-2 to TRBJ2-7; a weak D match, TRBD1 (9 bases). V was pared by 6 bases and J by 1 base, with 16 bases between. Germline loops: CDR1 SGHAT, CDR2 FQNNGV. The CDR3 covers 15 residues. Here the CDR3 reads CASRRGGTGSYEQYF. The CDR3 nucleotides read TGTGCCAGCAGACGGGGGGGGACAGGGTCCTACGAGCAGTACTTC.

This clonotype showed up many times. In DNA, the CDR3 is TGTGCCAGCAGTAACCCCCTCTACAGGGGTGGCGGCTACACCTTC. It yields the protein CASSNPLYRGGGYTF. The chain joins TRBV28 to TRBJ1-2; 7 nucleotides match TRBD1. The CDR3 is 15 residues long. Germline loops: CDR1 MDHEN, CDR2 SYDVKM. J lost 8 bases, V lost 5 bases, and 14 bases had no gene match.

The chain links TRBV18 to TRBJ2-7; D is undetermined. CDR3 size: 11 residues. V gave up 3 bases and J gave up 5 bases, with 5 bases separating them. Germline CDR1 is KGHSH and CDR2 is LQKENI. This CDR3 reads CASSPKDEQYF. In DNA, the CDR3 is TGTGCCAGCTCACCGAAAGACGAGCAGTACTTC.

Turning to this clonotype: A clone one base away is much larger, so this may be a read error. The chain recombines TRBV5-1 with TRBJ1-1, with D uncertain. The CDR3 consists of 14 residues. V was cut by 0 bases and J by 4 bases, with 10 bases left in between. From germline, CDR1 is SGHRS and CDR2 YFSETQ. CDR3 sequence reads: CASSLAEGGTEAFF. The DNA of the CDR3 is TGCGCCAGCAGCTTGGCAGAGGGTGGCACTGAAGCTTTCTTT.

This clonotype has ten or more counts. The J gene is TRBJ1-2, the V gene TRBV27; D may be TRBD1 (6 bases). Germline V gene lookup returns CDR1 MNHEY and CDR2 SMNVEV (reference sequence). This CDR3 region has 13 residues. Trimming stripped 5 bases from V and 2 bases from J, with 9 bases between. CDR3 sequence reads: CASSADRNYGYTF. The CDR3 DNA reads as TGTGCCAGCAGTGCCGACAGGAACTATGGCTACACCTTC.

This clonotype showed up many times. The chain carries TRBV7-9 and TRBJ2-2; weak D call: TRBD1 (6 bases). The germline V gene has CDR1 SEHNR and CDR2 FQNEAQ (reference sequence). The CDR3 length is 13 residues. V lost 8 bases to trimming and J lost 4 bases, with 11 bases between them. For the CDR3, the DNA is TGTGCCAGCCGACTACAGGGCACCGGGGAGCTGTTTTTT. The encoded protein is CASRLQGTGELFF.

The table lists this clonotype with many counts. This chain connects TRBV15 to TRBJ2-1; TRBD2 agrees at 11 bases. Per germline, CDR1 LNHNV and CDR2 YYDKDF (reference sequence). After removal of 8 bases from V and 0 bases from J, the junction contained 9 bases not matched to a gene. This CDR3 spans 17 amino acids. As DNA, the CDR3 is TGTGCCACCGGTAGCGGGAGGGCCGAGAGCTCCTACAATGAGCAGTTCTTC. Its protein is CATGSGRAESSYNEQFF.

This clonotype has ten or more counts. This sequence joins TRBV5-1 and TRBJ2-1; D possibly corresponds to TRBD1 (5 bases). There are 13 residues in the CDR3. V lost 5 bases to trimming and J lost 5 bases, with 11 bases between them. Germline CDR1 reads SGHRS; CDR2 reads YFSETQ. DNA of the CDR3: TGCGCCAGCAGGTGGGGCGAGGACAATGAGCAGTTCTTC. This codes for CASRWGEDNEQFF.

This clonotype was observed at least ten times. The rearrangement joins TRBV4-3 to TRBJ2-2, with 13 positions matching TRBD2. The CDR3 is 19 amino acids. J was trimmed by 7 bases and V by 3 bases; bases with no gene match: 14. In germline, CDR1 is LGHNA, CDR2 YSLEER. DNA of the CDR3: TGCGCCAGCAGCCACTGGGTGCCGACTAGCGGGAGGTTTGTCGGGGAGCTGTTTTTT. It codes for CASSHWVPTSGRFVGELFF.

This clonotype was recorded many times. The chain couples TRBV7-3 to TRBJ2-3; TRBD2 might be the D (5 bases). Trimming removed 5 bases at V and 8 bases at J, with 14 bases between. In germline, CDR1 is SGHTA, CDR2 FQGTGA. This CDR3 is 13 amino acids long. CDR3 residues: CASSPEREATQYF. The CDR3 coding sequence is TGTGCCAGCAGCCCAGAACGGGAAGCTACGCAGTATTTT.

This clonotype was seen a few times. The chain uses TRBV4-3 and TRBJ2-7; the D gene could be TRBD1 or TRBD2 (5 bases each). CDR3 size: 19 residues. CDR1 is LGHNA and CDR2 is YSLEER in the germline V gene. Trimming stripped 4 bases from V and 0 bases from J, with 25 bases between. CDR3 sequence reads: CASSLPGCLAELRSYEQYF. The CDR3 nucleotides read TGCGCCAGCAGCCTCCCAGGGTGTCTAGCCGAACTTCGCTCCTACGAGCAGTACTTC.

Many counts were recorded for this clonotype. The chain combines TRBV6-5 with TRBJ2-3, with a possible D match to TRBD2 (5 bases). The CDR3 contains 16 residues. Per germline, CDR1 MNHEY and CDR2 SVGAGI. V was pared by 0 bases and J by 5 bases, with 15 bases between. This chain's CDR3 is CASSYSSGYGRDTQYF. In nucleotides, the CDR3 is TGTGCCAGCAGTTACTCGAGCGGCTACGGTAGAGATACGCAGTATTTT.

The table lists this clonotype with many counts. The V call is TRBV7-9, the J call TRBJ1-2; no clear D. The CDR3 sequence is 14 residues long. Trimming removed 2 bases from V and 2 bases from J, with 9 bases in between. Germline values: CDR1 SEHNR, CDR2 FQNEAQ (reference sequence). The CDR3 loop is CASSLTLGNYGYTF. The CDR3 DNA follows: TGTGCCAGCAGCTTAACCCTCGGGAACTATGGCTACACCTTC.

This clonotype was counted at least ten times. The chain recombines TRBV4-3 with TRBJ2-1; 8 bases line up with TRBD2. In germline, CDR1 is LGHNA, CDR2 YSLEER. This CDR3 comprises 15 residues. The J segment lost 7 bases and the V segment lost 4 bases, leaving 9 bases of the junction unmatched. CDR3 DNA: TGCGCCAGCAGCCGAGGACTAGCTCAGGGTAATGAGCAGTTCTTC. It translates to CASSRGLAQGNEQFF.

This clonotype occurred many times. The chain has TRBV6-5 and TRBJ2-7; D tentatively reads TRBD1 or TRBD2 (7 bases each). Trimming shortened V by 4 bases and J by 2 bases, and 12 bases separated the two germline ends. CDR1 and CDR2 from the germline V gene are MNHEY and SVGAGI. This CDR3 contains 14 residues. The CDR3 DNA sequence: TGTGCCAGCAGTTCCAGGGGGGGCACCTACGAGCAGTACTTC. This gives the protein CASSSRGGTYEQYF.

Comment on this clonotype: A single base separates this from a much larger clone, so it may be a read error. The chain links TRBV7-9 to TRBJ2-1; TRBD2 matches at 10 bases. The J call is in doubt because the DNA end fits TRBJ2-7 better. CDR3 length equals 15 residues. CDR1 and CDR2 (germline): SEHNR, FQNEAQ (reference sequence). CDR3 in DNA: TGTGCCAGCAGCGTAGCGGGAGGCCGAGACAATGAGCAGTACTTC. It is translated as CASSVAGGRDNEQYF.

This clonotype was picked up many times. This chain uses TRBV7-2 with TRBJ2-2, with D perhaps matching TRBD1 or TRBD2 (6 bases each). The V gene's germline CDR1 is SGHTA and CDR2 FQGNSA. Trimming removed 5 bases at V and 13 bases at J, with 14 bases between. The CDR3 runs 12 residues. CDR3 sequence reads: CASSPGARGLFF. The DNA of the CDR3 is TGTGCCAGCAGCCCGGGGGCCCGGGGGCTGTTTTTT.

This clonotype appeared a single time. A read error may explain this, as a much larger clone is one base away. The rearrangement links TRBV24-1 to TRBJ2-4, with D possibly TRBD2 on 6 matching bases. The CDR3 consists of 15 residues. Germline CDR1 reads KGHDR; CDR2 reads SFDVKD. The CDR3 sequence: CATGDPREPKNIQYF. In DNA, the CDR3 is TGTGCCACCGGTGACCCCCGGGAGCCGAAAAACATTCAGTACTTC.

The sample holds many counts of this clonotype. The gene calls are TRBV28 and TRBJ2-1, with a tentative D call TRBD2 (6 bases). This CDR3 region has 16 residues. The V gene's germline CDR1 is MDHEN and CDR2 SYDVKM. V lost 1 base and J lost 2, with 12 bases in between. CDR3 amino acids: CASSLYGGETYNEQFF. DNA for the CDR3: TGTGCCAGCAGTTTATACGGCGGGGAAACCTACAATGAGCAGTTCTTC.

This clonotype was found many times. This chain links TRBV6-1 with TRBJ2-1; maybe TRBD2 (5 bases). Trimming cost V 6 bases and J 2 bases, with 14 bases left between them. The CDR3 is 15 amino acids. Germline CDR1 and CDR2: MNHNS and SASEGT. CDR3 sequence reads: CASRKSRTAYNEQFF. The CDR3 DNA reads TGTGCCAGCAGAAAGTCCAGGACTGCCTACAATGAGCAGTTCTTC.

This clonotype was observed many times. The rearrangement uses TRBV30 and TRBJ1-2; D unresolved. Germline V gene data show CDR1 as GTSNPN and CDR2 as SVGIG (reference sequence). This CDR3 has 14 residues. Trimming cost V 0 bases and J 6 bases, with 14 bases left between them. The CDR3 DNA is TGTGCCTGGAGTGTAATTTCGGAAACCCATGGCTACACCTTC. It codes for CAWSVISETHGYTF.

The J gene is TRBJ2-5, the V gene TRBV11-2; 7 bases are shared with TRBD2. The CDR3 is 18 amino acids. V shed 5 bases and J 5 bases; nucleotides not matched to a gene: 20. Germline lookup yields CDR1 SGHAT and CDR2 FQNNGV. CDR3 DNA: TGTGCCAGCAGCCTGGACCTCGGGGGGAGGGCTCGTTACGAGACCCAGTACTTC. Translating it yields CASSLDLGGRARYETQYF.

This chain connects TRBV7-9 to TRBJ2-5, with 7 bases identical to TRBD2. Trimming took 5 bases from V and 2 from J; bases not matched to a gene: 8. CDR3 length: 15 residues. CDR1 and CDR2 (germline): SEHNR, FQNEAQ (reference sequence). The CDR3 protein is CASSLTGGPQETQYF. CDR3 sequence (DNA): TGTGCCAGCAGCCTCACGGGAGGACCTCAAGAGACCCAGTACTTC.

This clonotype turned up a few times. The junction differs from germline at one of its ends, possibly a read error. This chain links TRBV7-7 with TRBJ1-5; perhaps TRBD1 as D (6 bases). The CDR3 is 13 residues long. Germline V gene lookup returns CDR1 SSHAT and CDR2 FNYEAQ (reference sequence). The CDR3 loop is CASSRDIDQPQHF. Here the CDR3 DNA reads TGTGCTAGCAGCCGGGACATTGATCAGCCCCAGCATTTT.

This clonotype turned up a few times. This rearrangement joins TRBV27 to TRBJ2-1; D might be TRBD2 (6 bases). From germline, CDR1 is MNHEY and CDR2 SMNVEV (reference sequence). The CDR3 covers 13 residues. Trimming cost V 6 bases and J 10 bases, with 16 bases left between them. The CDR3 DNA is TGTGCCAGCAGCCCCTCGACTAGATACGAGCAGTTCTTC. It codes for CASSPSTRYEQFF.

This clonotype was observed at least ten times. CDR3 DNA sequence: TGTGCCAGCAATGTCCTTCGGGAGACCCAGTACTTC. Translating it yields CASNVLRETQYF. The gene calls are TRBV5-6 and TRBJ2-5; D gene ambiguous. CDR3 length: 12 residues. In germline, CDR1 is SGHDT, CDR2 YYEEEE. V lost 6 bases, J lost 5 bases, and 11 bases lay in between.